These 31 T cell receptor beta chains share one sample of origin, sequenced in a study of cytomegalovirus exposure and HLA in healthy donors (TCRdb year 2017). Libraries came from the immunoSEQ multiplex PCR assay. A mixture of 60 forward primers for TCR Vbeta segments and 13 reverse primers for TCR Jbeta segments was used in the multiplex PCR. In TCRdb, the immuneACCESS table is reduced to in-frame sequences with V and J assigned. These tables do not hold every clone; where another copy was compared, an unresolved V gene accounts for under half, and the others remain unexplained. In all, the sample holds about 88,000 clones, and 55% to 85% of those were seen once. The ten largest clones add up to approximately 15% of the sample. The sample taken for sequencing was PBMCs. Source of these receptors: a woman under 30 in good health and CMV-seropositive.

The genes are TRBV28 and TRBJ1-2; TRBD1 might be the D (5 bases). There are 12 residues in the CDR3. The germline V gene encodes CDR1 MDHEN and CDR2 SYDVKM. Between the trimmed V and J ends, which lost 5 bases and 4 bases, there was a span of 8 bases. The CDR3 is CASSDSLYGYTF. The CDR3 coding sequence is TGTGCCAGCAGTGACAGCCTCTATGGCTACACCTTC.

V gene TRBV4-3 combines with J gene TRBJ2-7; 8 positions agree with TRBD2. J was trimmed by 3 bases and V by 3 bases; bases with no gene match: 10. Germline CDR1 reads LGHNA; CDR2 reads YSLEER. The CDR3 sequence is 16 residues long. CDR3 loop: CASSQDAGGPFYEQYF. The CDR3 DNA follows: TGCGCCAGCAGCCAGGACGCGGGGGGACCGTTCTACGAGCAGTACTTC.

J is TRBJ2-5 and V is TRBV5-4; D ambiguous. The V end lost 0 bases, the J end lost 2 bases, and 14 bases lay between the germline ends. Germline CDR1 and CDR2: SGHNT and YYREEE (reference sequence). The CDR3 is 16 amino acids. The CDR3 here is CASSLVESGRQETQYF. As DNA, the CDR3 is TGTGCCAGCAGCTTGGTCGAGAGTGGGCGTCAAGAGACCCAGTACTTC.

V usage is TRBV10-2 and J usage is TRBJ1-1; 7 bases match TRBD1. J gave up 2 bases and V 5 bases, and 5 bases lay outside the gene matches. Germline assignment: CDR1 WSHSY and CDR2 SAAADI. The CDR3 loop spans 14 amino acids. The chain's CDR3 is CASSTQGSNTEAFF. CDR3 DNA: TGCGCCAGCAGTACACAGGGGTCAAACACTGAAGCTTTCTTT.

V and J are TRBV30 and TRBJ2-2; D is possibly TRBD1 (6 bases). Germline V gene data show CDR1 as GTSNPN and CDR2 as SVGIG (reference sequence). The CDR3 spans 14 residues. The ends were cut back, 3 bases at V and 6 bases at J, with 14 bases in the middle. The CDR3 DNA follows: TGTGCCTGGAGCCCCGGTAGGGGGTCCGGGGAGCTGTTTTTT. Its translation: CAWSPGRGSGELFF. Looking up the rest from reference TRBV30 and TRBJ2-2 gives the full variable domain: SQTIHQWPATLVQPVGSPLSLECTVEGTSNPNLYWYRQAAGRGLQLLFYSVGIGQISSEVPQNLSASRPQDRQFILSSKKLLLSDSGFYLCAWSPGRGSGELFFGEGSRLTVL.

The V and J genes are TRBV5-6 and TRBJ2-7; 7 bases line up with TRBD1. The junction had 11 bases not matched to a gene; V was cut back by 3 bases and J by 2 bases. The length of the CDR3 is 16 residues. CDR1 and CDR2 from the germline V gene are SGHDT and YYEEEE. For the CDR3, the DNA is TGTGCCAGCAGCTCCCCAAGGAGTGACAGGGCCTACGAGCAGTACTTC. Translating it yields CASSSPRSDRAYEQYF. Full variable domain (missing parts from reference TRBV5-6 and TRBJ2-7): DAGVTQSPTHLIKTRGQQVTLRCSPKSGHDTVSWYQQALGQGPQFIFQYYEEEERQRGNFPDRFSGHQFPNYSSELNVNALLLGDSALYLCASSSPRSDRAYEQYFGPGTRLTVT.

The rearrangement uses TRBV6-5 and TRBJ2-5; TRBD1 is a possible D gene (5 bases). The germline gives CDR1 MNHEY, CDR2 SVGAGI. CDR3 length: 15 residues. V lost 0 bases and J 5 bases, leaving 13 bases between the germline ends. The CDR3 region has the DNA TGTGCCAGCAGTTACTCGAATGGGGCCGCCGAGACCCAGTACTTC. Its translation is CASSYSNGAAETQYF.

This clone was detected once. This sequence joins TRBV27 and TRBJ2-7; a weak D match, TRBD1 (6 bases). Germline V gene data show CDR1 as MNHEY and CDR2 as SMNVEV (reference sequence). V lost 2 bases and J 2 bases, leaving 7 bases between the germline ends. This CDR3 spans 13 amino acids. CDR3 sequence reads: CASSLTGTYEQYF. The CDR3 nucleotides read TGTGCCAGCAGTTTAACAGGGACCTACGAGCAGTACTTC.

This chain uses TRBV7-9 with TRBJ2-1, with no clear D. This CDR3 has 12 amino acids. Germline CDR1 reads SEHNR; CDR2 reads FQNEAQ (reference sequence). The CDR3 DNA is TGTGCTCCCTCTAGCTCCTACAATGAGCAGTTCTTC. It translates to CAPSSSYNEQFF.

This sequence joins TRBV19 and TRBJ1-1, with D possibly TRBD1 on 6 matching bases. The germline V gene has CDR1 LNHDA and CDR2 SQIVND (reference sequence). Trimming removed 5 bases at V and 4 bases at J, with 11 bases between. The CDR3 extends over 13 amino acids. In DNA form, the CDR3 reads TGTGCCAGTAGTTTCCTAGGGGGCACTGAAGCTTTCTTT. As protein: CASSFLGGTEAFF.

The chain is built from TRBV5-5 and TRBJ1-2, with D possibly TRBD1 on 5 matching bases. Trimming shortened V by 4 bases and J by 6 bases, and 13 bases separated the two germline ends. Germline loops: CDR1 SGHKS, CDR2 YYEKEE (reference sequence). The CDR3 runs to 13 residues. CDR3 DNA: TGTGCCAGCAGCGCCTGGACAAGGGATGGCTACACCTTC. This translates into CASSAWTRDGYTF.

The chain recombines TRBV5-1 with TRBJ1-1; possible D gene TRBD1, 6 bases. This CDR3 has 14 amino acids. Germline V lookup: CDR1 SGHRS, CDR2 YFSETQ. The ends were cut back, 4 bases at V and 1 base at J, with 11 bases in the middle. The CDR3 sequence is CASSPGHQNTEAFF. In nucleotides, the CDR3 is TGCGCCAGCAGCCCGGGACATCAGAACACTGAAGCTTTCTTT. The full variable domain, with the rest looked up from reference TRBV5-1 and TRBJ1-1, is KAGVTQTPRYLIKTRGQQVTLSCSPISGHRSVSWYQQTPGQGLQFLFEYFSETQRNKGNFPGRFSGRQFSNSRSEMNVSTLELGDSALYLCASSPGHQNTEAFFGQGTRLTVV.

This sequence joins TRBV5-6 and TRBJ2-5, with D perhaps matching TRBD2 (7 bases). V shed 6 bases and J shed 1 base, with 16 bases lying between them. The germline V gene encodes CDR1 SGHDT and CDR2 YYEEEE. This CDR3 contains 15 residues. CDR3 sequence: CASNYWGGTQETQYF. Written as DNA, the CDR3 is TGTGCCAGCAACTACTGGGGGGGCACCCAAGAGACCCAGTACTTC.

The chain carries TRBV7-3 and TRBJ2-3, with 12 nucleotides matching TRBD2. CDR3 length: 14 residues. Trimming at V came to 2 bases and at J to 6 bases, leaving 0 bases not matched to a gene. Germline V gene data show CDR1 as SGHTA and CDR2 as FQGTGA. The CDR3 sequence is CASSLGTSGDTQYF. The CDR3 DNA follows: TGTGCCAGCAGCTTAGGGACTAGCGGGGATACGCAGTATTTT.

This clone was detected a few times. The V call is TRBV12-5, the J call TRBJ2-3; 7 bases fit TRBD1. V dropped 0 bases and J dropped 12; count of bases not matched to a gene: 6. Germline CDR1 and CDR2: LGHNT and FRNRAP. The CDR3 is made up of 13 amino acids. CDR3 nucleotide sequence: TGTGCTAGTGGTTTGGTACAGACAGGGTTTCAGTATTTT. Protein product: CASGLVQTGFQYF. The variable domain in full, completed from reference TRBV12-5 and TRBJ2-3, reads DARVTQTPRHKVTEMGQEVTMRCQPILGHNTVFWYRQTMMQGLELLAYFRNRAPLDDSGMPKDRFSAEMPDATLATLKIQPSEPRDSAVYFCASGLVQTGFQYFGPGTRLTVL.

This clone has only a few counts. This rearrangement joins TRBV6-4 to TRBJ2-2; D might be TRBD1 (5 bases). V lost 2 bases and J lost 4, with 5 bases in between. Germline-derived CDR1 and CDR2 are MRHNA and SNTAGT. The CDR3 contains 13 residues. CDR3 sequence reads: CASSDRGTGELFF. Written as DNA, the CDR3 is TGTGCCAGCAGTGACAGGGGCACCGGGGAGCTGTTTTTT.

This clone has a handful of counts. V gene TRBV27 combines with J gene TRBJ2-1, with TRBD2 matching over 16 bases. Per the germline V gene, CDR1 is MNHEY and CDR2 is SMNVEV (reference sequence). The CDR3 contains 15 residues. Unmatched junction bases numbered 6, after V lost 9 bases and J lost 7 bases. As DNA, the CDR3 is TGTGCCAGTTGGGGACTAGCGGGGGGGCCGAATGAGCAGTTCTTC. It codes for CASWGLAGGPNEQFF.

The V gene is TRBV12-5, the J gene TRBJ2-2, with 12 bases aligning to TRBD2. J gave up 6 bases and V 4 bases, and 9 bases lay outside the gene matches. CDR1 and CDR2 from the germline V gene are LGHNT and FRNRAP. CDR3 length: 17 amino acids. This chain's CDR3 is CASGSPSGGAHPGELFF. The CDR3 region has the DNA TGTGCTAGTGGTTCTCCTAGCGGGGGGGCCCATCCCGGGGAGCTGTTTTTT.

V and J are TRBV6-5 and TRBJ2-4; 10 bases are shared with TRBD2. The J segment lost 15 bases and the V segment lost 6 bases, leaving 11 bases of the junction unmatched. The length of the CDR3 is 13 residues. In germline, CDR1 is MNHEY, CDR2 SVGAGI. The CDR3 here is CASSPGSGRDLYF. DNA of the CDR3: TGTGCCAGCAGCCCCGGGAGCGGGAGGGATCTGTACTTC.

The chain couples TRBV4-3 to TRBJ2-5; possible D gene TRBD2, 6 bases. Germline loops: CDR1 LGHNA, CDR2 YSLEER. The CDR3 has 17 residues. The germline V and J ends were trimmed by 1 base and 1 base, with 16 bases remaining between them. This CDR3 is CASSQGGAGAGQETQYF. The CDR3 DNA is TGCGCCAGCAGCCAAGGCGGAGCGGGCGCGGGCCAAGAGACCCAGTACTTC.

V gene TRBV27 combines with J gene TRBJ2-7; TRBD1 might be the D (5 bases). Germline CDR1 reads MNHEY; CDR2 reads SMNVEV (reference sequence). There are 13 residues in the CDR3. V shed 6 bases and J shed 0 bases, with 9 bases lying between them. In DNA form, the CDR3 reads TGTGCCAGCAGAGACAGTAGCTCCTACGAGCAGTACTTC. Translation gives CASRDSSSYEQYF.

This chain connects TRBV5-1 to TRBJ2-2; a possible D gene is TRBD2 (6 bases). V lost 2 bases and J 5 bases, leaving 10 bases between the germline ends. The CDR3 is made up of 14 amino acids. From germline, CDR1 is SGHRS and CDR2 YFSETQ. The CDR3 reads CASSLQAGTGELFF. The CDR3 nucleotides read TGCGCCAGCAGCTTACAGGCGGGGACCGGGGAGCTGTTTTTT. The whole variable domain, filled in from reference TRBV5-1 and TRBJ2-2, reads KAGVTQTPRYLIKTRGQQVTLSCSPISGHRSVSWYQQTPGQGLQFLFEYFSETQRNKGNFPGRFSGRQFSNSRSEMNVSTLELGDSALYLCASSLQAGTGELFFGEGSRLTVL.

The rearrangement links TRBV29-1 to TRBJ2-7, with 9 bases aligning to TRBD2. The CDR3 has 15 amino acids. Trimming cost V 6 bases and J 5 bases; bases outside gene matches: 14. The germline V gene has CDR1 SQVTM and CDR2 ANQGSEA. In DNA form, the CDR3 reads TGCAGCGTCGAGGGGGCTAGCGGGAATCAGAACGAGCAGTACTTC. As protein: CSVEGASGNQNEQYF.

The chain carries TRBV9 and TRBJ2-7, with 9 bases identical to TRBD2. Germline CDR1 reads SGDLS; CDR2 reads YYNGEE. The CDR3 is 14 amino acids. V was clipped by 0 bases and J by 6 bases; unmatched bases: 4. The CDR3 is CASSVDSGRLEQYF. The CDR3 DNA sequence: TGTGCCAGCAGCGTAGATAGCGGGAGACTCGAGCAGTACTTC.

The chain uses TRBV6-6 and TRBJ2-6; 8 positions match TRBD1. J gave up 0 bases and V 2 bases, and 0 bases lay outside the gene matches. The CDR3 extends over 16 amino acids. Germline loops: CDR1 MNHNY, CDR2 SVGAGI (reference sequence). CDR3 sequence: CASSYGTGSGANVLTF. CDR3 bases: TGTGCCAGCAGTTACGGGACAGGCTCTGGGGCCAACGTCCTGACTTTC.

The rearrangement uses TRBV6-5 and TRBJ2-7; TRBD2 is a possible D gene (7 bases). V was clipped by 4 bases and J by 3 bases, with 16 bases between them. The CDR3 is 15 amino acids. Germline V gene sequence: CDR1 MNHEY, CDR2 SVGAGI. The CDR3 loop reads CASSFGGAGDYEQYF. CDR3 sequence (DNA): TGTGCCAGCAGTTTTGGGGGGGCGGGAGACTACGAGCAGTACTTC.

The chain couples TRBV2 to TRBJ2-1; 9 bases agree with TRBD1. In germline, CDR1 is SNHLY, CDR2 FYNNEI. The CDR3 covers 14 residues. Trimming took 10 bases from V and 4 from J; bases not matched to a gene: 8. The CDR3 spells CATQDRGQYNEQFF. The CDR3 nucleotides are TGTGCCACCCAGGACAGGGGACAATACAATGAGCAGTTCTTC.

The chain employs TRBV11-2 and TRBJ2-2; 11 nucleotides line up with TRBD2. V gave up 3 bases and J gave up 6 bases; unmatched junction bases: 6. The CDR3 covers 16 residues. Germline CDR1 SGHAT, CDR2 FQNNGV. The CDR3: CASSFPLAGGPGELFF. The CDR3 DNA follows: TGTGCCAGCAGCTTTCCGCTAGCGGGAGGCCCCGGGGAGCTGTTTTTT.

The chain combines TRBV4-1 with TRBJ1-1; the match to TRBD1 covers 7 bases. There are 15 residues in the CDR3. The ends lost 4 bases at V and 3 bases at J; junction bases unmatched: 8. Germline CDR1 reads MGHRA; CDR2 reads YSYEKL. The CDR3 is CASSPISGQHTEAFF. Written as DNA, the CDR3 is TGCGCCAGCAGCCCCATCTCGGGACAGCACACTGAAGCTTTCTTT.

Notes on this clone: Distinct nucleotide sequences in the sample also encode this CDR3. The chain links TRBV7-9 to TRBJ2-7; D ambiguous. Per the germline V gene, CDR1 is SEHNR and CDR2 is FQNEAQ (reference sequence). The V end lost 1 base, the J end lost 0 bases, and 4 bases lay between the germline ends. CDR3 length: 13 amino acids. In DNA form, the CDR3 reads TGTGCCAGCAGCTTAGGGGCCTCCTACGAGCAGTACTTC. Translated: CASSLGASYEQYF.

The chain uses TRBV5-1 and TRBJ2-7, with TRBD1 matching over 7 bases. The CDR3 extends over 15 amino acids. CDR1 is SGHRS and CDR2 is YFSETQ in the germline V gene. V shed 0 bases and J 7 bases; nucleotides not matched to a gene: 10. The CDR3 bases are TGCGCCAGCAGCTTGGCCCCGGGCTCCAGGGGGGAGCAGTACTTC. It translates to CASSLAPGSRGEQYF.